The rows below give T cell receptor beta chains drawn from one sample of a study of CD8 T cells in Susac syndrome. Via MiXCR, TCRdb re-called the immunoSEQ multiplex PCR reads, giving one row per CDR3 protein. The sample contains around 150,000 distinct CDR3 sequences, more than 90% of which appear only once. Source material: CD4+ T cells from PBMCs. Source of these receptors: a human donor with Susac syndrome. The CDR3 runs from the conserved cysteine through the conserved F or W. A D gene is named only where the DNA matches it firmly. Size tells how often a clone was seen (once, few, many) or the class of an expanded clone, and some rows leave it out.

>TRBJ2-7|TRBD1|TRBV4-1|-
CASSQRQGADEQYF
TGCGCCAGCAGCCAGAGACAGGGGGCCGACGAGCAGTACTTC
>TRBJ2-2|TRBD1|TRBV7-9|-
CASSQYSGTANTGELFF
TGTGCCAGCAGCCAATACTCCGGGACAGCGAACACCGGGGAGCTGTTTTTT
>TRBJ2-5|-|TRBV4-1|-
CASSQALPETQYF
TGCGCCAGCAGCCAAGCTTTGCCGGAGACCCAGTACTTC
>TRBJ2-6|-|TRBV3-1|-
CASSQRRGAGANVLTF
TGTGCCAGCAGCCAACGTAGGGGGGCTGGGGCCAACGTCCTGACTTTC
>TRBJ1-1|-|TRBV20-1|-
CSGREGYTEAFF
TGCAGTGGCAGGGAGGGGTACACTGAAGCTTTCTTT
>TRBJ2-3|TRBD2|TRBV5-4|-
CASSKREADTQYF
TGTGCCAGCAGCAAGCGGGAAGCAGATACGCAGTATTTT
>TRBJ2-5|TRBD2|TRBV7-2|once
CASSSRGTSGVQETQYF
TGTGCCAGCAGCTCCCGAGGGACTAGCGGGGTCCAAGAGACCCAGTACTTC
>TRBJ2-3|TRBD1|TRBV7-2|-
CASRPDRANWDTQYF
TGTGCCAGCAGACCGGACAGGGCCAATTGGGATACGCAGTATTTT
>TRBJ2-7|-|TRBV7-8|-
CASSLGEGQVGSYEQYF
TGTGCCAGCAGCTTAGGGGAGGGACAGGTGGGATCCTACGAGCAGTACTTC
>TRBJ2-3|-|TRBV29-1|-
CSVGEIDTQYF
TGCAGCGTTGGTGAGATAGATACGCAGTATTTT
>TRBJ2-3|-|TRBV20-1|-
CSASGGGSGTDTQYF
TGCAGTGCTAGTGGAGGGGGGTCTGGCACAGATACGCAGTATTTT
>TRBJ1-1|-|TRBV30|-
CALRHLMNTEAFF
TGTGCCCTAAGACATTTAATGAACACTGAAGCTTTCTTT
>TRBJ1-5|-|TRBV12-3/TRBV12-4|-
CASSLRGGALSNQPQHF
TGTGCCAGCAGTTTACGTGGGGGAGCACTTAGCAATCAGCCCCAGCATTTT
>TRBJ2-3|TRBD2|TRBV12-3/TRBV12-4|-
CASSLRTSVSKVGTDTQYF
TGTGCCAGCAGTTTAAGGACTAGCGTTTCCAAGGTCGGCACAGATACGCAGTATTTT
>TRBJ1-2|-|TRBV28|-
CASSGSGSGYTF
TGTGCCAGCAGTGGCTCAGGGAGCGGCTACACCTTC
>TRBJ1-1|-|TRBV2|-
CASGRSVNTEAFF
TGTGCCAGCGGGAGGTCAGTCAACACTGAAGCTTTCTTT
>TRBJ2-7|-|TRBV15|-
CATSKTGTGTYEQYF
TGTGCCACCAGCAAGACGGGGACTGGAACCTACGAGCAGTACTTC
>TRBJ2-4|-|TRBV28|-
CASSTTGSKNIQYF
TGTGCCAGCAGTACGACGGGGTCCAAAAACATTCAGTACTTC
>TRBJ2-7|TRBD1|TRBV5-1|once
CASSLTVNRGFGEQYF
TGCGCCAGCAGCTTGACCGTCAACAGGGGGTTTGGCGAGCAGTACTTC
>TRBJ2-7|TRBD1|TRBV6-5|-
CASSTPGQGHEQYF
TGTGCCAGCAGTACCCCGGGACAGGGTCACGAGCAGTACTTC
>TRBJ2-4|TRBD2|TRBV2|-
CASGTGGGGNIQYF
TGTGCCAGCGGCACTGGCGGGGGAGGAAACATTCAGTACTTC
>TRBJ2-3|-|TRBV20-1|-
CSARDAASTDTQYF
TGCAGTGCTAGAGATGCGGCTAGCACAGATACGCAGTATTTT
>TRBJ2-3|TRBD1|TRBV29-1|once
CSIRQGASSTDTQYF
TGCAGCATTAGGCAGGGGGCATCGAGCACAGATACGCAGTATTTT
>TRBJ2-1|-|TRBV2|-
CASSLAGTYNEQFF
TGTGCCAGCTCCCTGGCGGGCACCTACAATGAGCAGTTCTTC
>TRBJ2-3|TRBD2|TRBV6-2/TRBV6-3|-
CASSGGGAIDTQYF
TGTGCCAGCAGTGGCGGGGGGGCCATAGATACGCAGTATTTT